These 12 T cell receptor beta chains were sequenced from one sample in a study of cytomegalovirus exposure and HLA in healthy donors. 13 Jbeta primers and 60 Vbeta primers were used for the PCR. Data came from immunoSEQ multiplex PCR; TCRdb stores just in-frame clones and leaves some out. The profile shows around 91,000 clones, roughly 83% of them singletons. The material sequenced was PBMCs. Source of these receptors: a man aged 18-30 years in good health and CMV-seronegative.

This clone showed up just a few times. The chain joins TRBV4-3 to TRBJ2-4; no definite D call. Germline-derived CDR1 and CDR2 are LGHNA and YSLEER. Trimming stripped 0 bases from V and 6 bases from J, with 12 bases between. The CDR3 runs to 15 residues. The CDR3 loop reads CASSQDSQGGNIQYF. The CDR3, as DNA: TGCGCCAGCAGCCAAGATTCCCAAGGCGGAAACATTCAGTACTTC.

V and J are TRBV6-6 and TRBJ2-7; 7 positions agree with TRBD1. The CDR3 is 14 residues long. Germline loops: CDR1 MNHNY, CDR2 SVGAGI (reference sequence). With V trimmed by 4 bases and J by 0 bases, 3 bases remained unmatched. The chain's CDR3 is CASSSGTDSYEQYF. The DNA for the CDR3 is TGTGCCAGCAGTTCCGGGACAGACTCCTACGAGCAGTACTTC.

The V gene is TRBV9, the J gene TRBJ1-2; no firm D call. The V end was cut by 1 base, the J end by 6 bases, with 10 bases between. Germline CDR1 SGDLS, CDR2 YYNGEE. This CDR3 comprises 13 residues. The DNA for the CDR3 is TGTGCCAGCAGCGTATGGCAGAAGAATGGCTACACCTTC. Protein sequence: CASSVWQKNGYTF.

This clone was found once. The rearrangement uses TRBV20-1 and TRBJ1-4; D uncertain. V was cut by 7 bases and J by 1 base, with 4 bases left in between. This CDR3 is built from 11 residues. Germline values: CDR1 DFQATT, CDR2 SNEGSKA (reference sequence). The CDR3 loop is CSVRTNEKLFF. The CDR3 nucleotides are TGCAGTGTCAGAACTAATGAAAAACTGTTTTTT.

The rearrangement joins TRBV5-6 to TRBJ2-1, with 9 positions matching TRBD2. The CDR3 runs to 18 residues. The junction had 14 bases not matched to a gene; V was cut back by 7 bases and J by 0 bases. CDR1 and CDR2 from the germline V gene are SGHDT and YYEEEE. CDR3 coding DNA: TGTGCCAGCTTAGAGACTAGCGGTCTTCAGAGCTCCTACAATGAGCAGTTCTTC. Amino acid sequence: CASLETSGLQSSYNEQFF.

On this clone itself: At one end, the junction sequence differs from germline, possibly due to a read error. The rearrangement uses TRBV6-5 and TRBJ1-5; unclear D gene. Per germline, CDR1 MNHEY and CDR2 SVGAGI. The CDR3 loop spans 13 amino acids. Here the CDR3 reads CASSYSSTQPQHF. The CDR3 DNA reads as TGTGCCAGCAGTTACTCGAGCACTCAGCCCCAGCATTTT.

Only one count was recorded for this clone. The V and J genes are TRBV27 and TRBJ2-2, with 7 bases that match TRBD1. The V and J ends lost 1 base and 15 bases, in that order; junction bases with no gene match: 8. This CDR3 contains 13 residues. The germline V gene has CDR1 MNHEY and CDR2 SMNVEV (reference sequence). Written as DNA, the CDR3 is TGTGCCAGCAGTTTATGGGCAGGGGGTAGGATGTTTTTT. Protein sequence: CASSLWAGGRMFF.

The chain joins TRBV7-8 to TRBJ1-2; no firm D call. Germline V gives CDR1 SGHVS, CDR2 FQNEAQ. The CDR3 length is 11 residues. With 1 base removed from V and 8 bases from J, the gap between germline ends came to 5 bases. In DNA, the CDR3 is TGTGCCAGCAGCTTAGGGGCAGGCTACACCTTC. Its protein product is CASSLGAGYTF.

Only a few counts were recorded for this clone. The genes are TRBV14 and TRBJ1-1; D is possibly TRBD1 (6 bases). Looked up from germline, CDR1 is SGHDN and CDR2 is FVKESK. This CDR3 comprises 15 residues. V lost 4 bases, J lost 1 base, and 13 bases lay in between. CDR3 nucleotide sequence: TGTGCCAGCAGCCCTGGCCAGGGGAGGAACACTGAAGCTTTCTTT. Its protein product is CASSPGQGRNTEAFF.

Regarding this clone: One end of the junction fails to match germline, which may point to a read error. The V gene is TRBV15, the J gene TRBJ2-7; D is unresolved. This CDR3 contains 15 residues. CDR1 and CDR2 (germline): LNHNV, YYDKDF (reference sequence). CDR3 in amino acids: CATSRDRGFSYEQHF. The DNA for the CDR3 is TGTGCCACCAGCAGAGATCGAGGATTCAGCTACGAGCAGCACTTC. The whole variable domain, filled in from reference TRBV15 and TRBJ2-7, reads DAMVIQNPRYQVTQFGKPVTLSCSQTLNHNVMYWYQQKSSQAPKLLFHYYDKDFNNEADTPDNFQSRRPNTSFCFLDIRSPGLGDTAMYLCATSRDRGFSYEQHFGPGTRLTVT.

The V call is TRBV18, the J call TRBJ2-1, with 8 bases identical to TRBD1. With V trimmed by 6 bases and J by 15 bases, 19 bases remained unmatched. The CDR3 has 15 residues. The germline CDR1 and CDR2 sequences are KGHSH and LQKENI. The CDR3 sequence: CASSPGRAGGMNSFF. DNA of the CDR3: TGTGCCAGCTCGCCCGGGCGGGCAGGGGGCATGAATTCGTTCTTC.

This clone has only one observation. V is TRBV29-1 and J is TRBJ1-1; TRBD1 agrees at 7 bases. Looked up from germline, CDR1 is SQVTM and CDR2 is ANQGSEA. The CDR3 has 12 residues. The V and J ends lost 7 bases and 4 bases, in that order; junction bases with no gene match: 6. The CDR3 nucleotides read TGCAGCGGACAGGGCGCGGTCACTGAAGCTTTCTTT. This translates into CSGQGAVTEAFF.